This T cell receptor beta chain emerged from a study of CD8+CD57+ T cells in acquired aplastic anemia. Study information: CD4+ cells from healthy donors averaged about 10 million reads. Regarding the study as a whole: No significant patient-versus-control difference appeared in CD8+ Simpson's diversity. Patients shared some 29 CD8+ CDR3 sequences with controls.

CDR3 length equals 14 residues. Losses at the gene ends were 3 bases for V and 10 bases for J; bases not matched to a gene: 8. CDR1 and CDR2 (germline): LGHNA, YNFKEQ. TCR beta VDJ and CDR3 profiling used genomic DNA as template. TCRdb re-analysed the reads in MiXCR, keeping a single row per CDR3 protein. Among some 190,000 distinct CDR3 sequences, 50% to 55% were seen once, and the ten largest hold roughly 15%. This clonotype has at least ten counts. Its antigen is not known. The sample was sorted CD4+, CD8+, or CD8+CD57+ T cells (not recorded which) from PBMCs. This clonotype originated in a human donor in good health, serving as a control. The J gene is TRBJ1-5, the V gene TRBV4-2; TRBD1 matches 8 bases. CDR3: CASSHGQGGQPQHF. DNA of the CDR3: TGTGCCAGCAGCCACGGACAGGGAGGGCAACCCCAGCATTTT.